This TCR beta chain was identified in a study of T cell responses to AZD1222 COVID-19 vaccine. Study-wide points: In a largely white British group with more females than males, clonal diversity was possibly underestimated.

The table lists this clone with a count of one. The target antigen is unknown. Only in-frame clones appear in the TCRdb table, and some are missing; sequencing was by immunoSEQ multiplex PCR. The sample contains about 82,000 clones, 80% to 90% of which appear only once. Analysis merged second doses at about 4 or about 12 weeks. V lost 1 base, J lost 10 bases, and 6 bases stayed unmatched. The CDR3 spans 15 residues. From germline, CDR1 is SGHVS and CDR2 FQNEAQ. This chain connects TRBV7-8 to TRBJ1-6; TRBD1 matches at 8 bases. The source is an adult who received the AZD1222 COVID-19 vaccine. This sample comprised peripheral blood, obtained 28 days after the second AZD1222 dose. The CDR3, as DNA: TGTGCCAGCAGCTTAGGGACAGGGCGAGGATCACCCCTCCACTTT. This sequence encodes CASSLGTGRGSPLHF.